This passage covers 32 T cell receptor beta chains from one sample sequenced in a study of blood T cells in healthy people across ages. The second PCR ran about 6 to 11 cycles with a sample-barcoded 5' primer and J-beta primers. TCRdb recomputed calls from the 5' RACE reads with MiXCR, one row per CDR3 protein. Here the sample spans 1.5 million to 2 million distinct CDR3 sequences, over 25% being singletons. Sequenced input: blood. The receptors were sampled from a woman aged 25-40 years in good health.

Remarks on this clonotype: It may be a read error: a sequence one base away is much more abundant. The chain employs TRBV5-1 and TRBJ2-1; D is unresolved. Trimming removed 0 bases at V and 3 bases at J, with 16 bases between. The CDR3 has 17 amino acids. CDR1 and CDR2 (germline): SGHRS, YFSETQ. The CDR3 bases are TGCGCCAGCAGCTTGGTCGTAGCAGCGTCAGACTACAATGAGCAGTTCTTC. Its protein product is CASSLVVAASDYNEQFF.

As to this clonotype: Without the conserved terminal phenylalanine or tryptophan, this CDR3 likely stems from a read error. In DNA, the CDR3 is TGTGCCAGCTCATACGGACTAGCCGATGAGCAGTTCTGC. Translation gives CASSYGLADEQFC. The chain uses TRBV18 and TRBJ2-1; TRBD2 matches 8 bases. V lost 5 bases, J lost 8 bases, and 5 bases stayed unmatched. CDR3 size: 13 residues. Germline CDR1 and CDR2: KGHSH and LQKENI.

In the case of this clonotype: Without the conserved terminal phenylalanine or tryptophan, this CDR3 likely stems from a read error. The rearrangement joins TRBV20-1 to TRBJ1-4; 7 nucleotides agree with TRBD1. From germline, CDR1 is DFQATT and CDR2 SNEGSKA (reference sequence). J was trimmed by 8 bases and V by 0 bases; bases with no gene match: 0. The CDR3 is made up of 12 amino acids. The CDR3 region has the DNA TGCAGTGCTAGAGAGACAGGGGAAAAACTGTTTGTT. Translation gives CSARETGEKLFV.

This clonotype was recorded at least ten times. The gene calls are TRBV20-1 and TRBJ2-7; 7 positions match TRBD2. Germline lookup yields CDR1 DFQATT and CDR2 SNEGSKA (reference sequence). CDR3 length: 11 amino acids. V gave up 3 bases and J gave up 7 bases; unmatched junction bases: 3. CDR3 protein: CSASSGGEQYF. The CDR3 DNA follows: TGCAGTGCTAGTTCGGGGGGTGAGCAGTACTTC.

The sample holds a few counts of this clonotype. The chain joins TRBV10-2 to TRBJ2-5, with D possibly being TRBD2 (5 bases). Germline CDR1 reads WSHSY; CDR2 reads SAAADI. Trimming shortened V by 2 bases and J by 5 bases, and 12 bases separated the two germline ends. The CDR3 has 14 residues. The CDR3 is CASSEGRGMETQYF. The CDR3 nucleotides are TGCGCCAGCAGTGAGGGACGAGGGATGGAGACCCAGTACTTC.

This clonotype was found many times. The V gene is TRBV29-1, the J gene TRBJ2-4; 7 bases fit TRBD2. CDR1 and CDR2 (germline): SQVTM, ANQGSEA. This CDR3 contains 13 residues. V gave up 5 bases and J gave up 7 bases; unmatched junction bases: 8. Here the CDR3 DNA reads TGCAGCGTTCTAGGGAGCGGGACGAACATTCAGTACTTC. It is translated as CSVLGSGTNIQYF.

V usage is TRBV20-1 and J usage is TRBJ1-5; 12 bases line up with TRBD1. The germline CDR1 and CDR2 sequences are DFQATT and SNEGSKA (reference sequence). The CDR3 is made up of 16 amino acids. J was trimmed by 1 base and V by 5 bases; bases with no gene match: 6. This CDR3 reads CSAPGQGAGSNQPQHF. The CDR3 nucleotides read TGCAGTGCTCCGGGACAGGGGGCAGGAAGCAATCAGCCCCAGCATTTT.

This clonotype has just a few counts. The J gene is TRBJ2-2, the V gene TRBV5-1, with 8 bases lining up with TRBD1. This CDR3 region has 16 residues. The junction had 8 bases not matched to a gene; V was cut back by 1 base and J by 6 bases. Germline-derived CDR1 and CDR2 are SGHRS and YFSETQ. CDR3 protein: CASSLRTGLEAGELFF. CDR3 bases: TGCGCCAGCAGCTTGAGGACAGGGCTCGAAGCCGGGGAGCTGTTTTTT.

This clonotype was seen a few times. V usage is TRBV12-3 or TRBV12-4 and J usage is TRBJ2-5; 7 nucleotides agree with TRBD2. V shed 5 bases and J 2 bases; nucleotides not matched to a gene: 11. The CDR3 is 16 residues long. CDR3 sequence (DNA): TGTGCCAGCAGTCACCTAGCCGGGGGGTTTCAAGAGACCCAGTACTTC. Protein sequence: CASSHLAGGFQETQYF.

The table lists this clonotype with many counts. For the CDR3, the DNA is TGTGCCAGCAGCTTGCTGGGCCTAAACCAGTACTTC. It yields the protein CASSLLGLNQYF. The chain uses TRBV7-9 and TRBJ2-5, with D hard to call. Germline CDR1 and CDR2: SEHNR and FQNEAQ (reference sequence). Trimming stripped 3 bases from V and 10 bases from J, with 12 bases between. The CDR3 covers 12 residues.

The table lists this clonotype with a count of one. This chain joins TRBV3-1 and TRBJ2-7; D unresolved. The germline V gene encodes CDR1 LGHDT and CDR2 YNNKEL (reference sequence). V gave up 4 bases and J gave up 0 bases, with 10 bases separating them. CDR3 length: 14 residues. CDR3 DNA: TGTGCCAGCAGCCCTCTTCTAAGCTCCTACGAGCAGTACTTC. Its translation is CASSPLLSSYEQYF.

In DNA form, the CDR3 reads TGTGCCAGCAGTAATGGACAGGGGGCCAAAAACATTCAGTACTTC. Translation: CASSNGQGAKNIQYF. The V and J genes are TRBV6-1 and TRBJ2-4; 9 positions match TRBD1. Trimming at V came to 5 bases and at J to 1 base, leaving 3 bases not matched to a gene. Germline assignment: CDR1 MNHNS and CDR2 SASEGT. This CDR3 spans 15 amino acids.

The chain combines TRBV5-1 with TRBJ1-2; no reliable D call. The CDR3 has 14 amino acids. V was cut by 1 base and J by 7 bases, with 14 bases left in between. Germline CDR1 and CDR2: SGHRS and YFSETQ. Here the CDR3 reads CASSLLAADPGYTF. CDR3 bases: TGCGCCAGCAGCTTGTTGGCCGCCGACCCTGGCTACACCTTC.

This clonotype was seen a few times. V usage is TRBV20-1 and J usage is TRBJ1-2, with D tentatively TRBD1 (6 bases). V dropped 4 bases and J dropped 3 bases, with 9 bases sitting between them. The CDR3 spans 12 residues. Germline V gene sequence: CDR1 DFQATT, CDR2 SNEGSKA (reference sequence). The CDR3 protein is CSAIGGDYGYTF. Written as DNA, the CDR3 is TGCAGTGCTATTGGGGGCGACTATGGCTACACCTTC.

In its sample, this clonotype was seen many times. The chain has TRBV29-1 and TRBJ2-7, with 9 nucleotides matching TRBD2. V shed 6 bases, J shed 2 bases, and the junction held 11 bases outside the gene matches. The CDR3 length is 15 residues. Germline loops: CDR1 SQVTM, CDR2 ANQGSEA. CDR3 DNA: TGCAGCGTCGCTAGGGATACTAGCGGGCCCTACGAGCAGTACTTC. Translating gives CSVARDTSGPYEQYF.

This chain uses TRBV28 with TRBJ2-5; D is ambiguous. The CDR3 has 13 amino acids. CDR1 and CDR2 from the germline V gene are MDHEN and SYDVKM. With 10 bases removed from V and 5 bases from J, the gap between germline ends came to 17 bases. The CDR3 region is CATIKRLGETQYF. The CDR3 DNA follows: TGTGCCACCATTAAGAGGCTGGGGGAGACCCAGTACTTC.

This clonotype was counted between two and nine times. CDR3 residues: CASSYTAGGVSEKLFF. CDR3 DNA: TGTGCCAGCAGTTACACCGCGGGGGGCGTGAGTGAAAAACTGTTTTTT. This chain joins TRBV6-6 and TRBJ1-4; TRBD1 might be the D (6 bases). Germline values: CDR1 MNHNY, CDR2 SVGAGI (reference sequence). The CDR3 runs to 16 residues. Trimming pared 2 bases from V and 7 bases from J, leaving 17 bases between.

The V call is TRBV2, the J call TRBJ2-2; TRBD1 agrees at 9 bases. Germline-derived CDR1 and CDR2 are SNHLY and FYNNEI. Trimming took 6 bases from V and 5 from J; bases not matched to a gene: 10. The CDR3 runs to 16 residues. The DNA of the CDR3 is TGTGCCAGCAGGGGAACAGGGGGCGTCGGAACCGGGGAGCTGTTTTTT. It encodes CASRGTGGVGTGELFF.

This clonotype appeared a few times. V gene TRBV14 combines with J gene TRBJ1-6, with 8 bases identical to TRBD1. CDR3 size: 15 residues. The germline gives CDR1 SGHDN, CDR2 FVKESK. The V and J ends lost 3 bases and 6 bases, in that order; junction bases with no gene match: 4. The chain's CDR3 is CASSHVQGGNSPLHF. The CDR3 bases are TGTGCCAGCAGCCACGTACAGGGGGGTAATTCACCCCTCCACTTT.

The chain combines TRBV20-1 with TRBJ2-7, with TRBD2 matching 11 bases. V shed 6 bases and J 4 bases; nucleotides not matched to a gene: 11. The CDR3 runs to 15 residues. CDR1 is DFQATT, CDR2 SNEGSKA, per germline (reference sequence). CDR3 loop: CSATLAGGPLYEQYF. The CDR3 DNA sequence: TGCAGTGCAACCTTAGCGGGAGGGCCTCTTTACGAGCAGTACTTC.

This clonotype occurred a few times. The chain is built from TRBV10-3 and TRBJ1-2, with a tentative D call TRBD1 (5 bases). Trimming took off 6 bases at V and 8 bases at J, with 16 bases between the two ends. In germline, CDR1 is ENHRY, CDR2 SYGVKD. CDR3 length: 13 amino acids. The CDR3 sequence is CAISRDLASGYTF. In DNA, the CDR3 is TGTGCCATCAGCCGGGACCTGGCCTCCGGCTACACCTTC.

The sample holds many counts of this clonotype. V gene TRBV20-1 combines with J gene TRBJ2-3, with D possibly being TRBD1 (6 bases). Trimming took off 3 bases at V and 4 bases at J, with 17 bases between the two ends. The germline CDR1 and CDR2 sequences are DFQATT and SNEGSKA (reference sequence). This CDR3 comprises 15 residues. The CDR3 is CSARGKDSSADTQYF. The CDR3, as DNA: TGCAGTGCTAGGGGCAAGGACAGCTCGGCAGATACGCAGTATTTT.

In this sample, this clonotype turned up a few times. The chain links TRBV5-5 to TRBJ2-5; 7 bases agree with TRBD1. The CDR3 runs 14 residues. With 4 bases clipped from V and 5 bases from J, the junction kept 8 bases outside the gene matches. Germline lookup yields CDR1 SGHKS and CDR2 YYEKEE (reference sequence). This chain's CDR3 is CASSRDSYMETQYF. The CDR3 region has the DNA TGTGCCAGCAGCCGGGACAGTTATATGGAGACCCAGTACTTC. The full variable domain, completed using reference TRBV5-5 and TRBJ2-5, is DAGVTQSPTHLIKTRGQQVTLRCSPISGHKSVSWYQQVLGQGPQFIFQYYEKEERGRGNFPDRFSARQFPNYSSELNVNALLLGDSALYLCASSRDSYMETQYFGPGTRLLVL.

This clonotype was detected a few times. The chain recombines TRBV3-1 with TRBJ2-1; D is possibly TRBD2 (6 bases). This CDR3 comprises 15 residues. The germline gives CDR1 LGHDT, CDR2 YNNKEL (reference sequence). V lost 2 bases and J 8 bases, leaving 16 bases between the germline ends. For the CDR3, the DNA is TGTGCCAGCAGCCAAACTCTAGGAGGGCAGGATGAGCAGTTCTTC. Amino acids: CASSQTLGGQDEQFF.

The V gene is TRBV11-2, the J gene TRBJ2-4; 7 nucleotides line up with TRBD2. The CDR3 has 15 amino acids. Losses at the gene ends were 6 bases for V and 2 bases for J; bases not matched to a gene: 7. Germline V CDR1 and CDR2: SGHAT, FQNNGV. The CDR3 protein is CASRDWGGPKNIQYF. As DNA, the CDR3 is TGTGCCAGCAGAGATTGGGGGGGTCCCAAAAACATTCAGTACTTC. Complete variable domain (other parts from reference TRBV11-2 and TRBJ2-4): EAGVAQSPRYKIIEKRQSVAFWCNPISGHATLYWYQQILGQGPKLLIQFQNNGVVDDSQLPKDRFSAERLKGVDSTLKIQPAKLEDSAVYLCASRDWGGPKNIQYFGAGTRLSVL.

The chain couples TRBV20-1 to TRBJ2-2, with a tentative D call TRBD2 (5 bases). Trimming stripped 0 bases from V and 1 base from J, with 12 bases between. CDR1 and CDR2 from the germline V gene are DFQATT and SNEGSKA (reference sequence). The CDR3 covers 16 residues. The CDR3, as DNA: TGCAGTGCTAGAGACAAAGCGGCCTGGAACACCGGGGAGCTGTTTTTT. It yields the protein CSARDKAAWNTGELFF.

In this sample, this clonotype turned up a few times. V and J are TRBV10-3 and TRBJ1-6; D is possibly TRBD1 (5 bases). The CDR3 is made up of 19 amino acids. Trimming removed 0 bases from V and 0 bases from J, with 15 bases in between. In germline, CDR1 is ENHRY, CDR2 SYGVKD. The CDR3 region has the DNA TGTGCCATCAGTGAGTCAGGTGCAGGGTCAAGCTCCTATAATTCACCCCTCCACTTT. Translating gives CAISESGAGSSSYNSPLHF.

The chain's CDR3 is CAISEEQGNYEQYF. The CDR3 DNA sequence: TGTGCCATCAGTGAGGAACAGGGGAACTACGAGCAGTACTTC. This rearrangement joins TRBV10-3 to TRBJ2-7, with 7 bases aligning to TRBD1. Trimming removed 2 bases from V and 3 bases from J; junction bases left unmatched: 4. The CDR3 loop spans 14 amino acids. Germline values: CDR1 ENHRY, CDR2 SYGVKD.

This chain links TRBV24-1 with TRBJ2-5; the D gene is possibly TRBD1 (5 bases). The CDR3 is 13 residues long. V lost 4 bases and J lost 3, with 8 bases in between. Germline CDR1 is KGHDR and CDR2 is SFDVKD. The DNA of the CDR3 is TGTGCCACCAGTGAACCGACAGAAGAGACCCAGTACTTC. As protein: CATSEPTEETQYF.

V usage is TRBV10-2 and J usage is TRBJ2-1; D possibly matches TRBD1 or TRBD2 (5 bases each). This CDR3 region has 12 residues. With 2 bases removed from V and 15 bases from J, the gap between germline ends came to 14 bases. Looked up from germline, CDR1 is WSHSY and CDR2 is SAAADI. CDR3 sequence reads: CASSEDGARGFF. DNA for the CDR3: TGCGCCAGCAGTGAGGACGGGGCCCGGGGGTTCTTC.

This clonotype came up many times. The V and J genes are TRBV15 and TRBJ2-7, with D hard to call. Germline V gene lookup returns CDR1 LNHNV and CDR2 YYDKDF (reference sequence). V lost 9 bases and J 1 base, leaving 10 bases between the germline ends. The CDR3 sequence is 12 residues long. CDR3: CATSRNSYEQYF. In nucleotides, the CDR3 is TGTGCCACGTCCCGCAATTCCTACGAGCAGTACTTC.

This chain joins TRBV20-1 and TRBJ2-1; no reliable D call. In germline, CDR1 is DFQATT, CDR2 SNEGSKA (reference sequence). The CDR3 has 11 residues. The V end was cut by 3 bases, the J end by 9 bases, with 9 bases between. CDR3: CSASDSREQFF. CDR3 in DNA: TGCAGTGCTAGTGACTCCCGTGAGCAGTTCTTC.